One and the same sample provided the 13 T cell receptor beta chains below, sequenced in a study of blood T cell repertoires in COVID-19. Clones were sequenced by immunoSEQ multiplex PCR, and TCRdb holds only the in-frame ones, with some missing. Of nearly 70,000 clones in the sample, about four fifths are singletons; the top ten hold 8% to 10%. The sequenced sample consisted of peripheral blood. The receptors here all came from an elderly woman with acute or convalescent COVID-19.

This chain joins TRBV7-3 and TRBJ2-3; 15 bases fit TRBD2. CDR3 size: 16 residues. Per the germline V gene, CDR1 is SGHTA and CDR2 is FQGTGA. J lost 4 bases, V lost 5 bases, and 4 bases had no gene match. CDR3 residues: CASSPGLAGGPDTQYF. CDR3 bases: TGTGCCAGCAGCCCCGGACTAGCGGGGGGGCCAGATACGCAGTATTTT.

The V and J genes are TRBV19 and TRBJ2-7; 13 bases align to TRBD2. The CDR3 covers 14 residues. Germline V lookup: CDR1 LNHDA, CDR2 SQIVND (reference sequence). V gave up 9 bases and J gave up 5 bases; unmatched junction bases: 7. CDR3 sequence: CASETSGGTHEQYF. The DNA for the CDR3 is TGTGCCAGCGAGACTAGCGGGGGGACCCACGAGCAGTACTTC.

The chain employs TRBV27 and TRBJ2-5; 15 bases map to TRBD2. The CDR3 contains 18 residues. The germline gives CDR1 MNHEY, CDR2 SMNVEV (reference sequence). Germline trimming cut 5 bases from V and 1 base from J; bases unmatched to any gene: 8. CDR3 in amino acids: CASSPRTSGGGSQETQYF. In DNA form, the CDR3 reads TGTGCCAGCAGTCCCCGGACTAGCGGGGGGGGTAGCCAAGAGACCCAGTACTTC.

The CDR3 DNA follows: TGTGCCAGCAGTCCCCAGGGACAGGGGCCAAACTATGGCTACACCTTC. This codes for CASSPQGQGPNYGYTF. This sequence joins TRBV28 and TRBJ1-2, with 10 nucleotides matching TRBD1. Germline CDR1 is MDHEN and CDR2 is SYDVKM. V shed 5 bases, J shed 2 bases, and the junction held 8 bases outside the gene matches. The CDR3 covers 16 residues.

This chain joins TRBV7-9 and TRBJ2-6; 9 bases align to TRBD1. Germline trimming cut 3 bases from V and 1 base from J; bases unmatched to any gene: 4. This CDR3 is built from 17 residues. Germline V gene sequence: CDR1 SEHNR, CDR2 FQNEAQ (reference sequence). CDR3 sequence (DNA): TGTGCCAGCAGCTTCATACAGGGGGCGTCTGGGGCCAACGTCCTGACTTTC. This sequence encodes CASSFIQGASGANVLTF.

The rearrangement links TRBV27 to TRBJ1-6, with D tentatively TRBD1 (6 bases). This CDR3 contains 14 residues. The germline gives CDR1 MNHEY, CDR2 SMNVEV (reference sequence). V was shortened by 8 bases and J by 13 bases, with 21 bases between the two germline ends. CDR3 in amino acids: CASPPPGQPCPLHF. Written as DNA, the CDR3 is TGTGCCAGCCCCCCGCCGGGACAACCCTGTCCCCTCCACTTT.

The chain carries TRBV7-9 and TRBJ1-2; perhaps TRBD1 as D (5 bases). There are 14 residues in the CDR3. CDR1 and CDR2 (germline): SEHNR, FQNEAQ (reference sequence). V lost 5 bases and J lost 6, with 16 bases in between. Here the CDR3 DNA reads TGTGCCAGCAGCCCTGCGGGGGATGTGAATGGCTACACCTTC. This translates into CASSPAGDVNGYTF.

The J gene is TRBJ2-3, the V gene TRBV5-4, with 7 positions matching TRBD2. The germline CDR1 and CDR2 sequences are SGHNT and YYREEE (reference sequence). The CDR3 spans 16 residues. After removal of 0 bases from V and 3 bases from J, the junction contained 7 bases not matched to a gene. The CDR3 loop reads CASSLVGSGDTDTQYF. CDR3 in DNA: TGTGCCAGCAGCTTGGTTGGGAGCGGGGATACAGATACGCAGTATTTT. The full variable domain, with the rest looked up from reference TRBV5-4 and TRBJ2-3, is ETGVTQSPTHLIKTRGQQVTLRCSSQSGHNTVSWYQQALGQGPQFIFQYYREEENGRGNFPPRFSGLQFPNYSSELNVNALELDDSALYLCASSLVGSGDTDTQYFGPGTRLTVL.

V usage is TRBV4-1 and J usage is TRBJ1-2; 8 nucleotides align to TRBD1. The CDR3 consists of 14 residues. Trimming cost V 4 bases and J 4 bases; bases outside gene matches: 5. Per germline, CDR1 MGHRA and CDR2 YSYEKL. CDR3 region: CASSRDRIFYGYTF. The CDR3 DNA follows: TGCGCCAGCAGCCGGGACAGGATTTTCTATGGCTACACCTTC.

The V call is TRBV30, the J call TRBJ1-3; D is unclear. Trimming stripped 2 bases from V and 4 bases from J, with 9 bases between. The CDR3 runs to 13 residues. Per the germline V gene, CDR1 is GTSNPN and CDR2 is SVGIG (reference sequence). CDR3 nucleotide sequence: TGTGCCTGGAGTTCATCTAACGGAAACACCATATATTTT. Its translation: CAWSSSNGNTIYF.

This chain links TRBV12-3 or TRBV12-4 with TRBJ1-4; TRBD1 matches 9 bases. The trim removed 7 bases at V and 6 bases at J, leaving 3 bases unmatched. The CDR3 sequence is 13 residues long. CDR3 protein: CASTRDRDEKLFF. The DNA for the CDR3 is TGTGCCAGCACCCGGGACAGGGATGAAAAACTGTTTTTT.

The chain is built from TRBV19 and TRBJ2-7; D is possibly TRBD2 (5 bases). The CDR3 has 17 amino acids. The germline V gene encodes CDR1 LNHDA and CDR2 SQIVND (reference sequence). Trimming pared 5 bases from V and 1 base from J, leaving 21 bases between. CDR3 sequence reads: CASSLDFLGSSSYEQYF. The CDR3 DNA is TGTGCCAGTAGTTTGGACTTTTTGGGGTCCTCATCCTACGAGCAGTACTTC.

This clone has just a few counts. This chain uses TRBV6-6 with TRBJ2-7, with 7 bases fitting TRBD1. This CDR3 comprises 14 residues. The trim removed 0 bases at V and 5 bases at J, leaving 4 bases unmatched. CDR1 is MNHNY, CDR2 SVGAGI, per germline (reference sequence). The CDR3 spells CASSYSGGRDEQYF. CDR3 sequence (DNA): TGTGCCAGCAGTTACTCAGGGGGCAGGGACGAGCAGTACTTC.